The 16 T cell receptor beta chains presented below share a single source sample, sequenced in a study of T cell responses to AZD1222 COVID-19 vaccine (dated by TCRdb to the early 2020s). The intended sense of this specimen's time point label: baseline before first vaccination. Library prep was done by the immunoSEQ multiplex PCR assay. TCRdb took this table from immuneACCESS and kept in-frame rearrangements with V and J called. Such tables lack part of the clones; where checked against another copy, unresolved V genes explain under half of the gap, and the rest is unexplained. The sample profile shows more than 50,000 clones; nearly 90% of them were found once. Clones ranked in the top ten supply over 3.5% of the sample. This material consisted of peripheral blood, taken on day 0 of AZD1222 vaccination. The receptor set was obtained from an adult in good health.

The rearrangement joins TRBV28 to TRBJ2-3, with 8 bases lining up with TRBD1. The germline CDR1 and CDR2 sequences are MDHEN and SYDVKM. V lost 5 bases and J lost 0; bases outside the gene matches: 7. This CDR3 contains 16 residues. CDR3 loop: CASSHRGIASTDTQYF. The DNA for the CDR3 is TGTGCCAGCAGTCACAGGGGGATCGCTAGCACAGATACGCAGTATTTT.

This clone has only one observation. The chain couples TRBV5-5 to TRBJ2-5; TRBD2 agrees at 9 bases. The length of the CDR3 is 16 residues. With V trimmed by 4 bases and J by 1 base, 8 bases remained unmatched. In germline, CDR1 is SGHKS, CDR2 YYEKEE (reference sequence). The CDR3 DNA is TGTGCCAGCAGCCGATTGACTAGCGGTGCCCAAGAGACCCAGTACTTC. Its translation: CASSRLTSGAQETQYF.

The chain links TRBV6-1 to TRBJ1-3; TRBD1 is a possible D gene (5 bases). Trimming took 1 base from V and 2 from J, leaving 9 bases between them. This CDR3 is built from 15 residues. Per germline, CDR1 MNHNS and CDR2 SASEGT. CDR3 nucleotides: TGTGCCAGCAGTGAAGTTCAAGGGGCTGGAAACACCATATATTTT. Translated, it gives CASSEVQGAGNTIYF.

V gene TRBV5-8 combines with J gene TRBJ2-1; possibly TRBD2 for D (6 bases). The CDR3 has 15 residues. The ends were cut back, 2 bases at V and 7 bases at J, with 16 bases in the middle. CDR1 is SGHTS, CDR2 YDEGEE, per germline. CDR3 in amino acids: CASSLRVGAGNEQFF. The DNA of the CDR3 is TGTGCCAGCAGCTTAAGGGTCGGTGCGGGGAATGAGCAGTTCTTC.

This sequence joins TRBV7-2 and TRBJ2-5; D remains unclear. The ends were cut back, 0 bases at V and 1 base at J, with 9 bases in the middle. CDR1 is SGHTA, CDR2 FQGNSA, per germline. The CDR3 has 15 amino acids. The CDR3 coding sequence is TGTGCCAGCAGCTTAGCAGTCCGGCCCCAAGAGACCCAGTACTTC. It specifies CASSLAVRPQETQYF.

The J gene is TRBJ1-5, the V gene TRBV4-3; D is ambiguous. Germline assignment: CDR1 LGHNA and CDR2 YSLEER. V was trimmed by 4 bases and J by 5 bases, leaving 12 bases between them. The CDR3 has 14 amino acids. The CDR3 nucleotides read TGCGCCAGCAGCCTACTGGCCGGGGATCAGCCCCAGCATTTT. Its protein product is CASSLLAGDQPQHF.

This sequence joins TRBV6-6 and TRBJ1-3; D ambiguous. CDR3 length: 12 amino acids. Germline V gives CDR1 MNHNY, CDR2 SVGAGI (reference sequence). V lost 6 bases and J 0 bases, leaving 3 bases between the germline ends. The CDR3 here is CASRSSGNTIYF. CDR3 sequence (DNA): TGTGCCAGCAGAAGCTCTGGAAACACCATATATTTT.

The V and J genes are TRBV29-1 and TRBJ1-4, with D perhaps matching TRBD1 (5 bases). This CDR3 region has 13 residues. V gave up 6 bases and J gave up 5 bases, with 13 bases separating them. Germline lookup yields CDR1 SQVTM and CDR2 ANQGSEA. The CDR3 reads CSVSGTENEKLFF. In nucleotides, the CDR3 is TGCAGCGTCTCCGGGACGGAAAATGAAAAACTGTTTTTT.

This chain links TRBV28 with TRBJ1-5, with a tentative D call TRBD1 (5 bases). Trimming took 6 bases from V and 3 from J, leaving 15 bases between them. The germline V gene has CDR1 MDHEN and CDR2 SYDVKM. This CDR3 region has 15 residues. The DNA of the CDR3 is TGTGCCAGCAGGGGGGAGGGAACGAACAATCAGCCCCAGCATTTT. Translated: CASRGEGTNNQPQHF.

The chain links TRBV24-1 to TRBJ2-1; TRBD2 might be the D (5 bases). CDR3 length: 16 residues. Trimming stripped 3 bases from V and 0 bases from J, with 11 bases between. Germline CDR1 and CDR2: KGHDR and SFDVKD. The CDR3 loop is CATSDPSGSSYNEQFF. The CDR3 bases are TGTGCCACCAGTGATCCAAGCGGTAGCTCCTACAATGAGCAGTTCTTC.

The genes are TRBV27 and TRBJ2-7; D is unresolved. Germline V gives CDR1 MNHEY, CDR2 SMNVEV (reference sequence). The CDR3 is 14 residues long. V dropped 0 bases and J dropped 6 bases, with 12 bases sitting between them. The CDR3 region has the DNA TGTGCCAGCAGTTTATCAGGGTCCAGGTCCGAGCAGTACTTC. Translated: CASSLSGSRSEQYF.

The V call is TRBV10-1, the J call TRBJ2-5, with D possibly being TRBD2 (5 bases). The CDR3 has 13 residues. Trimming pared 6 bases from V and 6 bases from J, leaving 14 bases between. Germline V CDR1 and CDR2: WNHNN, SYGVQD (reference sequence). CDR3 sequence (DNA): TGCGCCAGCAGGCCGGGGTGGAGAAAGACCCAGTACTTC. Protein: CASRPGWRKTQYF.

The gene calls are TRBV4-2 and TRBJ2-2, with a tentative D call TRBD1 (5 bases). This CDR3 has 17 residues. Germline loops: CDR1 LGHNA, CDR2 YNFKEQ. The V end was cut by 1 base, the J end by 4 bases, with 16 bases between. The CDR3 here is CASSQAPGSSPTGELFF. The CDR3 DNA is TGTGCCAGCAGCCAAGCCCCAGGGTCTTCACCCACCGGGGAGCTGTTTTTT.

The V call is TRBV4-1, the J call TRBJ2-2, with TRBD2 as a possible D gene (6 bases). The germline CDR1 and CDR2 sequences are MGHRA and YSYEKL. The CDR3 loop spans 15 amino acids. V lost 4 bases, J lost 1 base, and 10 bases lay in between. The CDR3 nucleotides read TGCGCCAGCAGCCTCAGGACTATGAACACCGGGGAGCTGTTTTTT. It encodes CASSLRTMNTGELFF.

V is TRBV5-6 and J is TRBJ1-1; 7 bases align to TRBD1. Trimming removed 4 bases from V and 1 base from J; junction bases left unmatched: 16. This CDR3 comprises 18 residues. CDR1 and CDR2 (germline): SGHDT, YYEEEE. CDR3 sequence (DNA): TGTGCCAGCAGCGTCTTTACAGGGGTCGCGACTCAGAACACTGAAGCTTTCTTT. This sequence encodes CASSVFTGVATQNTEAFF.

The chain combines TRBV24-1 with TRBJ2-1; 10 bases map to TRBD2. The germline V gene encodes CDR1 KGHDR and CDR2 SFDVKD. The CDR3 runs to 15 residues. V lost 6 bases and J lost 1; bases outside the gene matches: 2. The CDR3: CATSPSGGSYNEQFF. The CDR3 region has the DNA TGTGCCACCAGTCCTAGCGGGGGTTCCTACAATGAGCAGTTCTTC.